One and the same sample provided the 16 T cell receptor beta chains below, sequenced in a study of cytomegalovirus exposure and HLA in healthy donors. Only in-frame clones appear in the TCRdb table, and some are missing; sequencing was by immunoSEQ multiplex PCR. The sample lists more than 140,000 clones, 85% to 90% occurring once. The specimen was PBMCs. The source of these receptors is a woman between 18 and 29 years old in good health and CMV-seropositive.

The chain couples TRBV9 to TRBJ1-2; possibly TRBD1 for D (5 bases). V lost 2 bases, J lost 4 bases, and 15 bases lay in between. CDR3 length: 15 amino acids. Germline loops: CDR1 SGDLS, CDR2 YYNGEE. CDR3 in DNA: TGTGCCAGCAGCGTCGGGACCTCGGGAGGCTATGGCTACACCTTC. It yields the protein CASSVGTSGGYGYTF.

J is TRBJ1-5 and V is TRBV7-2; D is ambiguous. The ends were cut back, 1 base at V and 4 bases at J, with 8 bases in the middle. The V gene's germline CDR1 is SGHTA and CDR2 FQGNSA. CDR3 length: 14 amino acids. CDR3 in DNA: TGTGCCAGCAGCTTAGAGTTGCAGAATCAGCCCCAGCATTTT. The encoded protein is CASSLELQNQPQHF.

The V gene is TRBV6-1, the J gene TRBJ2-7; TRBD1 agrees at 8 bases. The trim removed 0 bases at V and 2 bases at J, leaving 6 bases unmatched. The CDR3 extends over 16 amino acids. CDR1 and CDR2 from the germline V gene are MNHNS and SASEGT. The CDR3 sequence is CASSEALTGVPYEQYF. The CDR3 nucleotides are TGTGCCAGCAGTGAAGCGTTGACAGGGGTGCCCTACGAGCAGTACTTC.

The chain is built from TRBV6-1 and TRBJ2-2; TRBD1 matches 7 bases. Germline V gives CDR1 MNHNS, CDR2 SASEGT. J gave up 0 bases and V 7 bases, and 5 bases lay outside the gene matches. This CDR3 has 15 residues. CDR3 bases: TGTGCCAGCACAACGGGACAGCCGAACACCGGGGAGCTGTTTTTT. This codes for CASTTGQPNTGELFF.

V gene TRBV7-8 combines with J gene TRBJ2-5; 9 nucleotides agree with TRBD1. V shed 4 bases and J 7 bases; nucleotides not matched to a gene: 7. This CDR3 is built from 14 residues. Looked up from germline, CDR1 is SGHVS and CDR2 is FQNEAQ. The CDR3 here is CASSWGQGRGTQYF. DNA of the CDR3: TGTGCCAGCAGCTGGGGACAGGGTCGGGGGACCCAGTACTTC.

The gene calls are TRBV13 and TRBJ1-2; tentative D call: TRBD1 (6 bases). CDR3 size: 14 residues. The ends were cut back, 5 bases at V and 1 base at J, with 11 bases in the middle. CDR1 and CDR2 from the germline V gene are PRHDT and FYEKMQ (reference sequence). Written as DNA, the CDR3 is TGTGCCAGCAGCGTCGGACAGCTTAACTATGGCTACACCTTC. It translates to CASSVGQLNYGYTF.

The chain combines TRBV12-1 with TRBJ2-7; no check of the table's D call, TRBD1, against the DNA was made. TRBV12-1 is shown as a pseudogene. This CDR3 contains 11 residues. The CDR3 DNA reads TGTGCCAGCAGCTTCCCAGACGAGCAGTACTTC. Protein: CASSFPDEQYF.

The J gene is TRBJ2-5, the V gene TRBV29-1; 9 positions match TRBD1. Trimming cost V 7 bases and J 5 bases; bases outside gene matches: 14. The CDR3 runs 15 residues. The germline V gene has CDR1 SQVTM and CDR2 ANQGSEA. The CDR3: CSAGLGDREVETQYF. The CDR3 DNA sequence: TGCAGCGCCGGGTTGGGGGACAGGGAGGTTGAGACCCAGTACTTC.

This chain uses TRBV2 with TRBJ1-2; 7 nucleotides match TRBD1. The CDR3 totals 13 residues. Per germline, CDR1 SNHLY and CDR2 FYNNEI. With V trimmed by 6 bases and J by 4 bases, 5 bases remained unmatched. The CDR3 sequence is CASRVDRSYGYTF. In nucleotides, the CDR3 is TGTGCCAGCAGGGTGGACAGGAGCTATGGCTACACCTTC.

This clone was picked up one time. The V call is TRBV6-1, the J call TRBJ1-2, with 7 bases lining up with TRBD1. Germline V CDR1 and CDR2: MNHNS, SASEGT. V shed 7 bases, J shed 8 bases, and the junction held 13 bases outside the gene matches. The CDR3 consists of 14 residues. The CDR3 region has the DNA TGTGCCAGCATGATCCCAGGGGGGTTGAGAGGCTACACCTTC. Its protein is CASMIPGGLRGYTF.

The V and J genes are TRBV7-6 and TRBJ2-2; 8 bases fit TRBD2. Germline assignment: CDR1 SGHVS and CDR2 FNYEAQ. The length of the CDR3 is 17 residues. Losses at the gene ends were 5 bases for V and 0 bases for J; bases not matched to a gene: 8. The CDR3 bases are TGTGCCAGCAGCCTAGAAACCGGGGGGGCGAACACCGGGGAGCTGTTTTTT. Its translation is CASSLETGGANTGELFF. Full variable domain (outside the CDR3, taken from reference TRBV7-6 and TRBJ2-2): GAGVSQSPRYKVTKRGQDVALRCDPISGHVSLYWYRQALGQGPEFLTYFNYEAQQDKSGLPNDRFSAERPEGSISTLTIQRTEQRDSAMYRCASSLETGGANTGELFFGEGSRLTVL.

The rearrangement uses TRBV29-1 and TRBJ2-1, with 7 nucleotides matching TRBD2. J lost 6 bases, V lost 5 bases, and 7 bases had no gene match. The CDR3 spans 13 residues. CDR1 and CDR2 (germline): SQVTM, ANQGSEA. For the CDR3, the DNA is TGCAGCGTTCGGGACTATGACCTCAATGAGCAGTTCTTC. Encoded protein: CSVRDYDLNEQFF.

V gene TRBV11-3 combines with J gene TRBJ1-3; no clear D. CDR3 size: 15 residues. The germline V and J ends were trimmed by 1 base and 2 bases, with 9 bases remaining between them. From germline, CDR1 is SGHNT and CDR2 YENEEA. The CDR3 reads CASSLAAEAGNTIYF. Here the CDR3 DNA reads TGTGCCAGCAGCTTAGCTGCGGAGGCTGGAAACACCATATATTTT.

The V gene is TRBV4-3, the J gene TRBJ1-3; the match to TRBD1 covers 9 bases. V lost 3 bases and J lost 4; bases outside the gene matches: 7. The CDR3 length is 16 residues. Per germline, CDR1 LGHNA and CDR2 YSLEER. The CDR3 region is CASSQAQGAVGNTIYF. The CDR3 DNA reads TGCGCCAGCAGCCAGGCACAGGGGGCCGTGGGAAACACCATATATTTT.

The genes are TRBV30 and TRBJ1-2; a weak D match, TRBD1 (6 bases). Trimming took off 3 bases at V and 13 bases at J, with 15 bases between the two ends. Germline V gene lookup returns CDR1 GTSNPN and CDR2 SVGIG (reference sequence). The CDR3 is made up of 11 amino acids. The CDR3: CAWSLTGRSTF. The CDR3, as DNA: TGTGCCTGGAGCTTGACAGGTCGCAGCACCTTC.

This clone has a handful of counts. V is TRBV5-6 and J is TRBJ1-2, with TRBD1 matching 8 bases. Trimming cost V 0 bases and J 5 bases; bases outside gene matches: 6. Germline CDR1 and CDR2: SGHDT and YYEEEE. The CDR3 spans 15 residues. The CDR3 nucleotides are TGTGCCAGCAGCTTGGCAGGGGGCGCCGATTATGGCTACACCTTC. It encodes CASSLAGGADYGYTF.